The following is a T cell receptor beta chain sequence with its context. The antigen it recognizes is unknown. In total, 600 or so healthy bone marrow donors made up the cohort. At the time of sampling, all cohort members were nominally healthy, though unrecorded immune exposures were likely present. The donor tested CMV seropositive, placing the donor among the 289 seropositive members of the cohort. Every donor gave a peripheral blood sample, and the peripheral blood mononuclear cells from that sample were used for TCR beta sequencing. The Qiagen DNeasy Blood Extraction Kit was used to extract genomic DNA from the blood cell samples. Receptors were amplified or captured by the immunoSEQ multiplex PCR assay. For the multiplex PCR, a mixture combining 60 forward primers for TCR Vbeta segments and 13 reverse primers for TCR Jbeta segments was used. Amplification of the CDR3 region of rearranged TCR beta genes was performed with a multiplex PCR assay on genomic DNA. The Illumina HiSeq System was used to sequence the amplified TCR beta libraries as 87-base-pair reads. On the study's bioinformatics: A later analysis counted tens of millions of unique TCR beta chains across the 550 to 750 repertoires, and 9.5 million to 11 million of these chains were shared by at least two donors. Raw reads were error-corrected and collapsed into unique sequences by a nearest-neighbor algorithm in which closely related sequences were merged to remove PCR and sequencing errors. Alignment of CDR3 sequences to IMGT reference sequences was used to assign V, D and J gene segments. For a sequence to be retained, a match of at least six nucleotides was required to both a V gene segment and a J gene segment. A rearrangement was called productive if the CDR3 had no stop codons and remained in frame with V and J, and every other rearrangement was called non-productive. CDR3 was defined by IMGT convention, running from the second conserved V-encoded cysteine to the conserved J-encoded phenylalanine. The earlier analysis of 587 of the donors excluded any sequence lacking an unambiguous match to a single V gene segment. An earlier analysis of almost 600 of the donors classified V segments as functional when productive rearrangements were above 56.7% and as segregating when the standard deviation between donors was above 5%. To diagnose cytomegalovirus status from the catalog of TCR beta chain sequences, a statistical classification framework was built. In a later analysis, V and J genes were assigned by comparing TCR nucleotide sequences against IMGT/GENE-DB human TR gene sequences. In a later analysis, CDR3 sequences and most-parsimonious VDJ recombination scenarios were assigned using the TCRdist pipeline. In a later analysis, each TCR beta chain was defined by its CDR3 amino acid sequence together with its V-gene family, and reads without a unique V-gene family were excluded. To address suspected cross-contamination and a sequencing artifact, a later analysis removed over 500 highly shared, low-generation-probability nucleotide sequences. In a later analysis, a clonal expansion index for each public chain was calculated from normalized within-repertoire ranks of inferred template counts. In a later analysis, generation probabilities were computed using a VDJ recombination model fitted to out-of-frame rearrangements, and the results were checked against IGoR. In a later analysis, hypergeometric tests were used to score TCR-TCR, TCR-HLA and TCR-CMV co-occurrence, with a repertoire-size bias correction applied to TCR pairs. To estimate false discovery rates, a later analysis permuted the HLA or CMV assignments 20 times. In a later analysis, co-occurring TCRs were grouped using DBSCAN, and TCRdist sequence similarity was added for clustering within HLA-allele-positive subsets. Repertoires with fewer than 30,000 or more than 120,000 public chains, plus five repertoires with anomalous nucleotide sharing, were excluded from co-occurrence clustering. TCRdb obtained this table from immuneACCESS and retained in-frame rearrangements with V and J assigned. These tables miss some clones; where compared with another copy, unresolved V genes account for less than half of the shortfall, and the remainder is unexplained. V and J calls and clone size are copied from that table; D and trimming were computed from the DNA. The sample table gives about 33,000 clones. The ten largest clones add up to around 4.2% of the sample.

The data belong to a study of cytomegalovirus exposure and HLA in healthy donors (dated by TCRdb to 2015 to 2018). With respect to the entire study: In an earlier analysis of 587 of the donors, 276 Gb of sequence data and 100 million or so unique TCR beta sequences from about 190 million T cells were reported. Class I and class II HLA loci were covered by the typing at four-digit resolution. Genome-wide SNP genotypes for about 65% of the 666 donors were used in a later genetic analysis, which treated that subset as a discovery cohort. In a later analysis, previously published TCR beta repertoires from 600 to 850 donors were re-analyzed and high-resolution HLA genotyping was added so that TCR occurrence patterns could be studied. Four to six DR-DQ haplotypes were handled as single units for association and clustering, since linkage in the cohort was strong. All discovery cohort repertoires had been generated on a single sequencing platform. The study was designed to test whether signatures of past pathogen exposure could be identified by cataloging public T cell receptors. In an earlier analysis of around 540 of the donors, high-throughput TCR beta sequencing was used to judge whether each TCR beta V gene segment behaved as functional or pseudogenic. Roughly 300 gigabases of sequencing data and tens of millions of unique TCR sequences were included in an early release covering around 650 HLA-typed donors. Along with the approximately 700-subject first cohort, a separate validation cohort of over a hundred different subjects was used. The genetic ancestry cluster associated with self-reported Caucasian donors included 81% of the 398 genotyped donors. Across roughly 420 genotyped donors of the cohort, an average of approximately 200,000 unique TCR beta nucleotide sequences per donor were sequenced, and roughly 18% of those sequences were non-productive. The number of donors typed differed by locus, with roughly 620-630 for A, B, C, DRB1 and DQB1, roughly 520 for DQA1, approximately 570 for DPA1, and around 460 for DPB1. Rather than drawing on any new phenotypic data, the later analysis identified candidate immune exposures from TCR beta sequences and the way those sequences occurred across donors. Donor age, sex, ethnicity and CMV serostatus were compiled together with the repertoire data. The study combined high-throughput TCR immunosequencing, statistical association of individual TCRs with disease status, and machine learning to predict cytomegalovirus infection status. Using immunosequencing, the study profiled T cell repertoires from roughly 650 subjects and related those repertoires to cytomegalovirus serostatus. The research as a whole found: For the cohort, immune exposure information was limited to CMV serostatus. Several of the top co-occurrence clusters appeared to be linked to parvovirus B19, influenza, CMV and Epstein-Barr virus, according to a later analysis. A further reported finding was that TCR beta sequences accurately predicted the HLA-A and HLA-B alleles for most subjects in the first cohort. Because HLA typing was missing for some donors at each locus, association tests included only the typed subset. Because counts were too low, approximately 18 rarely observed V segments, including chromosome 9 orphons, were excluded from the earlier analysis of 587 of the donors. Assigning TCR associations to individual alleles was difficult when HLA alleles, especially DR and DQ, strongly co-occurred. In a later analysis, most CMV-associated TCR beta chains were found to appear HLA-restricted, with HLA associations seemingly driven largely by CMV exposure. In vitro tests confirmed that three of the cytomegalovirus-associated TCR beta chains recognize cytomegalovirus antigens. In a later analysis, the rate of TCR association differed among HLA loci, with DRB1 alleles having the most associated TCRs and HLA-C alleles having the fewest. Correlated functional status among segregating V segments might reflect linkage disequilibrium, but an unknown experimental factor could not be ruled out. In the study, approximately 160 TCR beta chains were listed as associated with cytomegalovirus. In this cohort, only TCR beta chains were sequenced, and detectable features were limited by the absence of alpha or paired-chain data. Specific HLA alleles were associated with 15,000 to 20,000 TCR beta sequences at a false discovery rate of 0.05 in a later analysis. It was suggested by the authors that the approach could potentially be generalized to other disease states and immunological phenotypes. Compared with the approximately 700-donor mean, donors in an Asian-associated ancestry cluster had fewer N-insertions in productive TCRs, according to a later genetic analysis. Broadly in line with IMGT annotations, most TCR beta V segments showed up in productive rearrangements about 90% or about 30% of the time in an earlier analysis of approximately 640 of the donors. In both the original and validation cohorts, the classifier was reported to diagnose cytomegalovirus status with high specificity and sensitivity. The sequencing pipeline was judged likely to have produced a cluster of highly shared sequence variants as a technical artifact. In a later genetic analysis, a missense DCLRE1C variant was associated with V-gene and J-gene trimming of TCR beta chains, and the association was replicated in an independent cohort. Across donors, most TCR sequences were observed very rarely, whereas some public TCRs were present in many individuals. Some IMGT-functional V segments, including TRBV6-2 and TRBV6-3, could not be told apart with the 87-base-pair reads, so those segments were excluded. Roughly uniform sequencing depth across donors was assumed in presence/absence analyses, although this assumption may not hold. A later analysis found that HLA-associated TCR beta chains were more clonally expanded and had lower generation probabilities than equally common non-associated chains.

The junction shows trimming of 6 bases on V and 7 bases on J, and the gene matches do not reach 9 bases of it. The CDR3 holds 14 amino acids from the cysteine to the phenylalanine. Kept here is only the CDR3 DNA, which spans 42 bases and is read in frame from base 1. The germline V gene encodes CDR1 SGHVS and CDR2 FNYEAQ. This receptor was identified in a woman aged 40 to 50 in good health and CMV-seropositive. Sequenced: PBMCs. The rearrangement joined TRBV7-6 to TRBJ2-5; TRBD1 fits 9 bases in the junction. The nucleotides are TGTGCCAGCAGTTTTCATAGACAGGGGGGGACCCAGTACTTC. This is translated as CASSFHRQGGTQYF. With all but the CDR3 taken from the reference TRBV7-6 and TRBJ2-5 genes, the full variable domain is: GAGVSQSPRYKVTKRGQDVALRCDPISGHVSLYWYRQALGQGPEFLTYFNYEAQQDKSGLPNDRFSAERPEGSISTLTIQRTEQRDSAMYRCASSFHRQGGTQYFGPGTRLLVL.